The rows below give T cell receptor beta chains drawn from one sample of a study of human T cells and chemical hapten exposure. TCRdb fed the RACE reads into MiXCR, producing one record per CDR3 protein. Among under 200,000 distinct CDR3 sequences listed, about 14% were seen once. Material: whole blood, obtained in connection with sensitization to the hapten diphenylcyclopropenone (DPC). These receptors came from a woman between 25 and 40 years old with alopecia areata. Some clones in this sample may be carry-over from other donors' samples. The CDR3 runs from the conserved cysteine through the conserved F or W. A D gene is named only where the DNA matches it firmly. Where a row states a size, it is once, few, many or the class of an expanded clone; other rows omit it.

clone size	J gene	V gene	D gene	CDR3 protein	CDR3 DNA
NA	TRBJ2-7	TRBV24-1	NA	CATSDSRNGGSFEERYF	TGTGCCACCAGTGACTCTCGGAATGGGGGTAGTTTCGAGGAGCGGTACTTC
NA	TRBJ2-5	TRBV6-6	TRBD2	CASSYPTSGRETQYF	TGTGCCAGCAGTTACCCGACTAGCGGGAGGGAGACCCAGTACTTC
few	TRBJ1-6	TRBV6-5	NA	CASSYSTGDSPLHF	TGTGCCAGCAGTTACTCGACAGGAGACTCACCCCTCCACTTT
NA	TRBJ2-5	TRBV30	TRBD2	CASNLAGGETQYF	TGTGCCTCCAACCTAGCGGGAGGAGAGACCCAGTACTTC
many	TRBJ1-1	TRBV9	TRBD1	CASSPHPRGQGADTEAFF	TGTGCCAGCAGCCCCCACCCCAGAGGACAGGGGGCGGACACTGAAGCTTTCTTT
few	TRBJ2-2	TRBV7-2	NA	CASSSLGRGNTGELFF	TGTGCCAGCAGCTCCCTGGGGCGGGGGAACACCGGGGAGCTGTTTTTT
few	TRBJ2-3	TRBV6-2/TRBV6-3	TRBD2	CASSYASSGEGGTQYF	TGTGCCAGCAGTTACGCGTCTAGCGGGGAGGGAGGTACGCAGTATTTT
few	TRBJ2-1	TRBV29-1	TRBD1	CSVRQGSSYNEQFF	TGCAGCGTCAGACAGGGGAGCTCCTACAATGAGCAGTTCTTC
NA	TRBJ1-1	TRBV7-2	NA	CASSLDIYLEAFF	TGTGCCAGCAGCTTAGACATTTACCTTGAAGCTTTCTTT
few	TRBJ2-5	TRBV24-1	NA	CATSDPQRTSETQYF	TGTGCCACCAGTGATCCCCAGCGGACGTCAGAGACCCAGTACTTC
NA	TRBJ2-1	TRBV10-2	TRBD2	CASRRLAGVDEQFF	TGCGCCAGCAGGAGGTTAGCGGGGGTGGATGAGCAGTTCTTC
few	TRBJ1-1	TRBV6-5	NA	CASSLAGVDTEAFF	TGTGCCAGCAGTTTGGCAGGAGTTGACACTGAAGCTTTCTTT
NA	TRBJ1-2	TRBV2	NA	CASTQRGGHPYGYTF	TGTGCCAGCACTCAGAGGGGGGGACACCCCTATGGCTACACCTTC
NA	TRBJ1-2	TRBV20-1	NA	CSTTPGANYGYTF	TGCAGTACCACCCCGGGAGCGAACTATGGCTACACCTTC
few	TRBJ1-6	TRBV7-9	NA	CASSLGAGTPLHF	TGTGCCAGCAGCTTAGGGGCAGGGACACCCCTCCACTTT
few	TRBJ1-3	TRBV5-1	TRBD1	CASSLGDRAGNTIYF	TGCGCCAGCAGCTTGGGGGACAGGGCTGGAAACACCATATATTTT
NA	TRBJ1-2	TRBV7-8	NA	CASSLGVGGRSGGYTF	TGTGCCAGCAGCTTAGGGGTAGGCGGACGTAGCGGTGGCTACACCTTC
NA	TRBJ2-3	TRBV11-2	TRBD2	CASSLKASGRAGTDTQYF	TGTGCCAGCAGCCTGAAGGCTAGCGGGAGGGCCGGGACAGATACGCAGTATTTT
many	TRBJ2-3	TRBV28	TRBD1	CASSSTGTGGGDTQYF	TGTGCCAGCAGCAGTACTGGGACAGGGGGAGGAGATACGCAGTATTTT
NA	TRBJ2-7	TRBV6-2/TRBV6-3	NA	CASREGGGSRISYEQYF	TGTGCCAGCAGGGAGGGAGGGGGGAGCAGGATCTCCTACGAGCAGTACTTC
NA	TRBJ1-3	TRBV10-2	NA	CASSESRGVVSGNTIYF	TGCGCCAGCAGTGAGTCGCGGGGGGTCGTCTCTGGAAACACCATATATTTT
NA	TRBJ2-1	TRBV20-1	NA	CSQSGTANNEQFF	TGCAGTCAATCCGGGACTGCGAACAATGAGCAGTTCTTC
few	TRBJ2-3	TRBV6-5	TRBD1	CASSYGQGTDTQYF	TGTGCCAGCAGTTACGGACAGGGAACAGATACGCAGTATTTT
NA	TRBJ1-5	TRBV4-1	NA	CASSQDRGLSNQPQHF	TGCGCCAGCAGCCAAGATCGGGGATTAAGCAATCAGCCCCAGCATTTT
few	TRBJ2-7	TRBV29-1	NA	CSAQTGAEQYF	TGCAGCGCCCAAACGGGGGCCGAGCAGTACTTC
NA	TRBJ1-2	TRBV5-4	TRBD1	CASSIADRGDGYTF	TGTGCCAGCAGCATCGCGGACAGGGGAGATGGCTACACCTTC
many	TRBJ2-7	TRBV4-1	NA	CASSQEGVLLGYEQYF	TGCGCCAGCAGCCAAGAGGGGGTTCTACTTGGCTACGAGCAGTACTTC
few	TRBJ2-7	TRBV7-2	NA	CASSLPNGVEQYF	TGTGCCAGCAGCTTACCAAACGGGGTCGAGCAGTACTTC
NA	TRBJ2-7	TRBV20-1	NA	CSASRTGEVSYEQYF	TGCAGTGCGTCGCGAACAGGTGAAGTATCCTACGAGCAGTACTTC
many	TRBJ1-3	TRBV12-3/TRBV12-4	NA	CASKPTGSGNTIYF	TGTGCCAGCAAACCGACAGGCTCTGGAAACACCATATATTTT
NA	TRBJ2-5	TRBV6-1	TRBD2	CASSEVTPNLAGGRKTQYF	TGTGCCAGCAGTGAAGTCACCCCCAACCTAGCGGGGGGGAGAAAGACCCAGTACTTC
few	TRBJ2-5	TRBV5-1	TRBD1	CASSPSSGTGSPPETQYF	TGCGCCAGCAGCCCGAGCTCCGGGACAGGGTCTCCTCCAGAGACCCAGTACTTC
many	TRBJ1-1	TRBV5-1	NA	CASSLDLSRNTEAFF	TGCGCCAGCAGCTTGGATCTATCAAGGAACACTGAAGCTTTCTTT
NA	TRBJ2-1	TRBV12-3/TRBV12-4	NA	CASTPGGQLAQFF	TGTGCCAGCACCCCGGGTGGCCAACTCGCGCAGTTCTTC
NA	TRBJ2-5	TRBV5-5	NA	CASSLAPLGQETQYF	TGTGCCAGCAGCTTGGCCCCCCTAGGGCAAGAGACCCAGTACTTC
many	TRBJ1-5	TRBV6-2/TRBV6-3	NA	CASSQQGPHQPQHF	TGTGCCAGCAGTCAACAGGGACCCCATCAGCCCCAGCATTTT
NA	TRBJ2-1	TRBV3-1	NA	CASRPGDGSYNEQFF	TGTGCCAGCAGGCCAGGGGATGGGTCCTACAATGAGCAGTTCTTC
few	TRBJ2-1	TRBV29-1	TRBD1	CSQGTGIGYEQFF	TGCAGCCAGGGGACAGGGATCGGTTATGAGCAGTTCTTC
few	TRBJ2-1	TRBV20-1	TRBD2	CSAEAASGDNEQFF	TGCAGTGCCGAGGCGGCTAGCGGCGACAATGAGCAGTTCTTC
few	TRBJ2-3	TRBV7-9	TRBD2	CASSPTSGYTDTQYF	TGTGCCAGCAGCCCTACTAGCGGATACACAGATACGCAGTATTTT
many	TRBJ2-3	TRBV10-3	NA	CAISDTASTDTQYF	TGTGCCATCAGTGACACGGCCAGCACGGATACGCAGTATTTT
NA	TRBJ2-1	TRBV20-1	TRBD2	CSATGTSGTYNEQFF	TGCAGTGCTACCGGGACTAGCGGTACCTACAATGAGCAGTTCTTC
NA	TRBJ1-2	TRBV29-1	NA	CSVDTRTGGSGYGYTF	TGCAGCGTCGATACCCGAACCGGGGGTTCGGGCTATGGCTACACCTTC
few	TRBJ1-3	TRBV3-1	NA	CASSLEISAPGNTIYF	TGTGCCAGCAGCCTCGAAATCAGCGCACCCGGAAACACCATATATTTT
few	TRBJ2-5	TRBV12-3/TRBV12-4	TRBD2	CASSLTSGKTQETQYF	TGTGCCAGCAGTTTGACTAGCGGAAAAACGCAAGAGACCCAGTACTTC
NA	TRBJ2-7	TRBV9	NA	CASSVGVETYEQYF	TGTGCCAGCAGCGTAGGTGTAGAGACCTACGAGCAGTACTTC
NA	TRBJ1-5	TRBV4-1	NA	CASSQLQGVDGNQPQHF	TGCGCCAGCAGCCAACTACAGGGTGTCGATGGCAATCAGCCCCAGCATTTT
NA	TRBJ1-4	TRBV29-1	NA	CSVGRGGTNEKLFF	TGCAGCGTCGGCCGGGGTGGCACTAATGAAAAACTGTTTTTT